The TCR beta chain described here comes from a study of blood T cell repertoires in COVID-19. Study at large: COVID-19 samples, acute and convalescent, were from the United States, Italy and Spain. Sources were T cells, B-cell-depleted T cells, or PBMCs; the material itself was cDNA or gDNA.

Original processing notes: Estimated nucleated cell counts came from reference gene primer amplification. The protocol was immunoSEQ multiplex PCR, while the TCRdb copy is restricted to in-frame clones and leaves out a portion. That table gives V, J and clone size, and the DNA gave D and trimming. The sample holds 650,000 to 800,000 clones, around 90% seen once. Trimming removed 6 bases from V and 8 bases from J, with 17 bases in between. CDR3 length equals 14 residues. Germline-derived CDR1 and CDR2 are WSHSY and SAAADI. The TCR was taken from a woman aged 18-29 years with acute or convalescent COVID-19. Sequencing used peripheral blood. The J gene is TRBJ2-1, the V gene TRBV10-2, with D maybe TRBD1 (6 bases). CDR3 sequence reads: CASRGTGLLDEQFF. The CDR3 DNA reads as TGCGCCAGCAGGGGAACAGGGTTGTTGGATGAGCAGTTCTTC.